Below, 17 T cell receptor beta chains from the same sample are listed, as sequenced in a study of post-analysis software for immune sequencing data (dated by TCRdb to the mid-2010s). These receptors have no known antigen. What the study reported, not specific to this receptor: Patients showed significantly higher frequencies than controls for a handful of TRBV segments, among them TRBV5-6, TRBV5-1 and TRBV20-1.

Library preparation was by PCR. Instrument used: Illumina HiSeq 2500. To reduce PCR and sequencing biases, unique molecular identifiers were built into the TCR beta cDNA libraries. Using fastp at Q25 and MiXCR, TCRdb reprocessed the public reads and kept productive beta chains. Identical CDR3 proteins give one entry, which carries the most common genes and DNA. Counted in this sample were about 200,000 distinct CDR3 sequences; about 30% of them appeared once. Clones ranked in the top ten supply 3% to 3.5% of the sample. Sequenced input: blood. These TCRs come from a girl aged 2 to 17 with multiple sclerosis.

This chain links TRBV30 with TRBJ2-7; 7 bases fit TRBD1. Germline values: CDR1 GTSNPN, CDR2 SVGIG (reference sequence). This CDR3 is 12 amino acids long. With V trimmed by 5 bases and J by 4 bases, 5 bases remained unmatched. The CDR3 protein is CAWGTARYEQYF. In DNA form, the CDR3 reads TGTGCCTGGGGGACAGCTAGGTACGAGCAGTACTTC.

The chain uses TRBV10-3 and TRBJ2-7; the match to TRBD2 covers 12 bases. The germline CDR1 and CDR2 sequences are ENHRY and SYGVKD. The CDR3 is 14 amino acids. This chain's CDR3 is CSAPLAGGTYEQYF. The CDR3 DNA reads TGTTCCGCGCCTCTAGCGGGAGGGACCTACGAGCAGTACTTC.

This chain links TRBV19 with TRBJ2-3; D is unclear. The germline V gene has CDR1 LNHDA and CDR2 SQIVND (reference sequence). CDR3 length equals 11 residues. V shed 6 bases and J shed 6 bases, with 7 bases lying between them. The CDR3: CASRLWDTQYF. Written as DNA, the CDR3 is TGTGCCAGTAGGTTATGGGATACGCAGTATTTT.

The genes are TRBV5-1 and TRBJ2-7; the match to TRBD1 covers 8 bases. J lost 2 bases, V lost 4 bases, and 2 bases had no gene match. Germline CDR1 SGHRS, CDR2 YFSETQ. This CDR3 spans 13 amino acids. The CDR3 region is CASSAGQAYEQYF. The CDR3 region has the DNA TGCGCCAGCAGCGCGGGACAGGCCTACGAGCAGTACTTC. The full variable domain, with the rest looked up from reference TRBV5-1 and TRBJ2-7, is KAGVTQTPRYLIKTRGQQVTLSCSPISGHRSVSWYQQTPGQGLQFLFEYFSETQRNKGNFPGRFSGRQFSNSRSEMNVSTLELGDSALYLCASSAGQAYEQYFGPGTRLTVT.

The chain uses TRBV14 and TRBJ1-6; the D is unclear. CDR1 is SGHDN and CDR2 is FVKESK in the germline V gene. V was shortened by 0 bases and J by 10 bases, with 16 bases between the two germline ends. This CDR3 spans 16 amino acids. The CDR3 bases are TGTGCCAGCAGCCAAGATTGTCGGGCAGGACGGTCACCCCTCCACTTT. The encoded protein is CASSQDCRAGRSPLHF.

This clonotype showed up many times. The gene calls are TRBV5-1 and TRBJ2-7; tentative D call: TRBD2 (6 bases). CDR1 is SGHRS and CDR2 is YFSETQ in the germline V gene. The ends were cut back, 4 bases at V and 0 bases at J, with 11 bases in the middle. This CDR3 contains 14 residues. In DNA form, the CDR3 reads TGCGCCAGCAGCCGGGACGGGAGCTCCTACGAGCAGTACTTC. The encoded protein is CASSRDGSSYEQYF. Variable domain in full (rest from reference TRBV5-1 and TRBJ2-7): KAGVTQTPRYLIKTRGQQVTLSCSPISGHRSVSWYQQTPGQGLQFLFEYFSETQRNKGNFPGRFSGRQFSNSRSEMNVSTLELGDSALYLCASSRDGSSYEQYFGPGTRLTVT.

The table lists this clonotype with many counts. CDR3 loop: CASSLMGGYGYTF. The CDR3 DNA follows: TGTGCCAGCAGCTTAATGGGGGGCTATGGCTACACCTTC. V usage is TRBV7-9 and J usage is TRBJ1-2, with D possibly TRBD1 on 5 matching bases. Germline V gives CDR1 SEHNR, CDR2 FQNEAQ (reference sequence). The CDR3 spans 13 residues. V lost 2 bases and J lost 4, with 8 bases in between.

The chain employs TRBV27 and TRBJ1-4, with 7 positions matching TRBD1. Germline CDR1 MNHEY, CDR2 SMNVEV (reference sequence). The CDR3 extends over 14 amino acids. J was trimmed by 3 bases and V by 7 bases; bases with no gene match: 5. The CDR3 is CASNRQGPNEKLFF. The CDR3 DNA reads TGTGCCAGCAACAGACAGGGCCCTAATGAAAAACTGTTTTTT.

The genes are TRBV5-6 and TRBJ2-1; weak D call: TRBD2 (5 bases). Germline V gene data show CDR1 as SGHDT and CDR2 as YYEEEE. The CDR3 has 13 amino acids. The V gene lost 4 bases and the J gene lost 3 bases, with 8 bases spanning the gap. As DNA, the CDR3 is TGTGCCAGCAGCCCCCGGGACTACAATGAGCAGTTCTTC. It translates to CASSPRDYNEQFF.

This clonotype was picked up many times. J is TRBJ2-7 and V is TRBV20-1; 8 bases match TRBD2. Germline V gene data show CDR1 as DFQATT and CDR2 as SNEGSKA (reference sequence). V lost 3 bases and J lost 5; bases outside the gene matches: 6. This CDR3 spans 13 amino acids. CDR3 nucleotides: TGCAGTGCTAGGGGGACTAGGTCCCACGAGCAGTACTTC. Translating gives CSARGTRSHEQYF.

V gene TRBV12-3 or TRBV12-4 combines with J gene TRBJ1-1, with unresolved D. The V and J ends lost 5 bases and 1 base respectively, with 11 bases between them. The CDR3 covers 14 residues. In DNA, the CDR3 is TGTGCCAGCAGTCCTCCCCCGGGGAACACTGAAGCTTTCTTT. This encodes CASSPPPGNTEAFF.

The chain is built from TRBV5-1 and TRBJ2-7, with D perhaps assigned TRBD1 or TRBD2 (5 bases each). Germline loops: CDR1 SGHRS, CDR2 YFSETQ. Trimming took 5 bases from V and 3 from J, leaving 21 bases between them. This CDR3 is built from 16 residues. The CDR3 spells CASSSYSGTGNYEQYF. CDR3 in DNA: TGCGCCAGCAGTTCCTACTCCGGGACGGGGAACTACGAGCAGTACTTC.

Details on this clonotype: This may be a read error, as it is one base from a much larger clone. V gene TRBV20-1 combines with J gene TRBJ2-1, with a weak D call TRBD2 (7 bases). The CDR3 has 15 amino acids. Germline V gene data show CDR1 as DFQATT and CDR2 as SNEGSKA (reference sequence). The V and J ends lost 2 bases and 5 bases respectively, with 16 bases between them. The CDR3 sequence is CSARSGGGDDNEQFF. CDR3 bases: TGCAGTGCTAGATCCGGCGGGGGCGACGACAATGAGCAGTTCTTC.

The chain couples TRBV28 to TRBJ1-5; possible D gene TRBD1, 5 bases. CDR1 is MDHEN, CDR2 SYDVKM, per germline. V lost 6 bases to trimming and J lost 2 bases, with 17 bases between them. This CDR3 is 16 amino acids long. DNA for the CDR3: TGTGCCAGCAGGATGATGGGAAGGGGAGGCAATCAGCCCCAGCATTTT. Translated: CASRMMGRGGNQPQHF. Full variable domain (outside the CDR3, taken from reference TRBV28 and TRBJ1-5): DVKVTQSSRYLVKRTGEKVFLECVQDMDHENMFWYRQDPGLGLRLIYFSYDVKMKEKGDIPEGYSVSREKKERFSLILESASTNQTSMYLCASRMMGRGGNQPQHFGDGTRLSIL.

This clonotype has just a few counts. The CDR3 coding sequence is TGTGCCAGCAGTGTTCCGAGGGGGGAGACCCAGTACTTC. As protein: CASSVPRGETQYF. The rearrangement links TRBV2 to TRBJ2-5; D perhaps matches TRBD1 (6 bases). CDR3 length equals 13 residues. CDR1 SNHLY and CDR2 FYNNEI come from the germline V gene. Trimming removed 4 bases from V and 5 bases from J, with 11 bases in between.

CDR3 DNA sequence: TGTGCCAACAGAGATCCCGGGACAGGGAACTATGGCTACACCTTC. This codes for CANRDPGTGNYGYTF. The rearrangement uses TRBV27 and TRBJ1-2; 9 bases line up with TRBD1. This CDR3 is 15 amino acids long. CDR1 and CDR2 (germline): MNHEY, SMNVEV (reference sequence). With 10 bases clipped from V and 2 bases from J, the junction kept 11 bases outside the gene matches.

This clonotype was seen repeatedly, ten times or more. The genes are TRBV29-1 and TRBJ2-3, with D tentatively TRBD1 (5 bases). The CDR3 has 15 amino acids. Between the trimmed V and J ends, which lost 5 bases and 2 bases, there was a span of 17 bases. Looked up from germline, CDR1 is SQVTM and CDR2 is ANQGSEA. CDR3 residues: CSVLSGRGYTDTQYF. The CDR3 DNA is TGCAGCGTTTTATCCGGTAGGGGCTACACAGATACGCAGTATTTT.